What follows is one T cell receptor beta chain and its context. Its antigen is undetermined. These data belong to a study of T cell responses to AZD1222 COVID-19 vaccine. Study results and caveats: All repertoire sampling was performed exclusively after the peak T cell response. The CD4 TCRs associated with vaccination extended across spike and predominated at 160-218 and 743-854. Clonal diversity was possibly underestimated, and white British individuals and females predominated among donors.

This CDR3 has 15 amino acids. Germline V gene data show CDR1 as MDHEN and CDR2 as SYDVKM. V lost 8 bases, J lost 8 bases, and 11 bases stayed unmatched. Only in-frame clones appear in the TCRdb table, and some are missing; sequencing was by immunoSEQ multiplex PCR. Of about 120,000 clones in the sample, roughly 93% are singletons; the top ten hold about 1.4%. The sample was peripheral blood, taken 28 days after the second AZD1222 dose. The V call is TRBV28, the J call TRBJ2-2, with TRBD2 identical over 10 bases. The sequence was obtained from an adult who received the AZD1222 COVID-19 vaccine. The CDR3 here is CASFLGTSEGGELFF. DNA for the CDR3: TGTGCCAGCTTTCTCGGGACTAGCGAGGGGGGGGAGCTGTTTTTT. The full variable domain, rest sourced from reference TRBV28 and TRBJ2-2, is DVKVTQSSRYLVKRTGEKVFLECVQDMDHENMFWYRQDPGLGLRLIYFSYDVKMKEKGDIPEGYSVSREKKERFSLILESASTNQTSMYLCASFLGTSEGGELFFGEGSRLTVL.